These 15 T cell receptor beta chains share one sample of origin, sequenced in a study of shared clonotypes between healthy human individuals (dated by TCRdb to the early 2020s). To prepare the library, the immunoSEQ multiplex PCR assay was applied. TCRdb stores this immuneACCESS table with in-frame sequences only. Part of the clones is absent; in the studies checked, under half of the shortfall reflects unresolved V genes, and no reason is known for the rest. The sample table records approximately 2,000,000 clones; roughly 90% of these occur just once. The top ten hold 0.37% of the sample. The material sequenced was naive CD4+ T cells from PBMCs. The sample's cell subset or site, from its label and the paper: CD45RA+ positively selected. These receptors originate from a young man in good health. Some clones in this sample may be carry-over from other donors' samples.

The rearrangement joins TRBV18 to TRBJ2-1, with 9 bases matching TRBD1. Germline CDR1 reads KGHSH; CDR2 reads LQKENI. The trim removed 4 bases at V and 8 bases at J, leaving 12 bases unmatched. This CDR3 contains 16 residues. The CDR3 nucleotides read TGTGCCAGCTCACTTCTACCGGGACAGGGAGGCGATGAGCAGTTCTTC. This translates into CASSLLPGQGGDEQFF. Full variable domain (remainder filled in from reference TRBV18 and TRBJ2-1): NAGVMQNPRHLVRRRGQEARLRCSPMKGHSHVYWYRQLPEEGLKFMVYLQKENIIDESGMPKERFSAEFPKEGPSILRIQQVVRGDSAAYFCASSLLPGQGGDEQFFGPGTRLTVL.

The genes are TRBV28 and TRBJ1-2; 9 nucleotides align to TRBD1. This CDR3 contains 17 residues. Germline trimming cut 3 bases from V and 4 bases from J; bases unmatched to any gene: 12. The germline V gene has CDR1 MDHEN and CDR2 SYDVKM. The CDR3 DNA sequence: TGTGCCAGCAGTTTGGCACCACAGGGGGCGGGTGGCTATGGCTACACCTTC. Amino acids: CASSLAPQGAGGYGYTF.

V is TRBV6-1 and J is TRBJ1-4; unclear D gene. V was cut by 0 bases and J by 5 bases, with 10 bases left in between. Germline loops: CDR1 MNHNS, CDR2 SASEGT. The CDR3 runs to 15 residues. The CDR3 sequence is CASSEANSRNEKLFF. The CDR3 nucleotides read TGTGCCAGCAGTGAAGCTAATTCCAGGAATGAAAAACTGTTTTTT.

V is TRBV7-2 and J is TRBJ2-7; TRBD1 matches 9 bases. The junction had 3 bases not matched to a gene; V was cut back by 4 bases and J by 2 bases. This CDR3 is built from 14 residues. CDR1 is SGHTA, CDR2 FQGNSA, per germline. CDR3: CASSYTGGPYEQYF. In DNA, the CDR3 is TGTGCCAGCAGCTACACAGGGGGCCCCTACGAGCAGTACTTC.

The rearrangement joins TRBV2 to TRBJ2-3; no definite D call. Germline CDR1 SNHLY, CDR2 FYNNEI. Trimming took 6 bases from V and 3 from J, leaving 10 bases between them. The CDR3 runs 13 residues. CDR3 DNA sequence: TGTGCCAGCAGGGTTTCCGAAACAGATACGCAGTATTTT. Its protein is CASRVSETDTQYF.

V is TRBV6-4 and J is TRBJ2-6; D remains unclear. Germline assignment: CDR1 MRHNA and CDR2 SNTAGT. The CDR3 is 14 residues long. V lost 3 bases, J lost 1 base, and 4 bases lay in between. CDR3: CASSEGSGANVLTF. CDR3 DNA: TGTGCCAGCAGTGAAGGGTCTGGGGCCAACGTCCTGACTTTC.

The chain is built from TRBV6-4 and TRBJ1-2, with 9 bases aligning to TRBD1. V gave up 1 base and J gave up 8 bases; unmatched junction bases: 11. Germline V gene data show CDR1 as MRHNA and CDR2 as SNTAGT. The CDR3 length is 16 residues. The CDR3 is CASSDFAGTGFLGYTF. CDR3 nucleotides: TGTGCCAGCAGTGACTTTGCGGGGACAGGGTTTTTGGGCTACACCTTC.

CDR3 DNA: TGTGCCAGCAGCCTTACCTATTCGGGGTTCGGAAACACCATATATTTT. Its translation: CASSLTYSGFGNTIYF. The chain uses TRBV9 and TRBJ1-3; D ambiguous. Trimming pared 4 bases from V and 4 bases from J, leaving 18 bases between. CDR1 SGDLS and CDR2 YYNGEE come from the germline V gene. This CDR3 is built from 16 residues.

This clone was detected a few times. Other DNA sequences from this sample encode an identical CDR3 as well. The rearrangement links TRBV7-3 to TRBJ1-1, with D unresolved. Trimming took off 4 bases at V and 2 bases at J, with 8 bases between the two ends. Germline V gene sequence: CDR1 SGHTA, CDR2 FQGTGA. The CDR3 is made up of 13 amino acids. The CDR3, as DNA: TGTGCCAGCAGCTCCCAGCCCAACACTGAAGCTTTCTTT. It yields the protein CASSSQPNTEAFF. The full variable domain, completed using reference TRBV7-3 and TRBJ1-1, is GAGVSQTPSNKVTEKGKYVELRCDPISGHTALYWYRQSLGQGPEFLIYFQGTGAADDSGLPNDRFFAVRPEGSVSTLKIQRTERGDSAVYLCASSSQPNTEAFFGQGTRLTVV.

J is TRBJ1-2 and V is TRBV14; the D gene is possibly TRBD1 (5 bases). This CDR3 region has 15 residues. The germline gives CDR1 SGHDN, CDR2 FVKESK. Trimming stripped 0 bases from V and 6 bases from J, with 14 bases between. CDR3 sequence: CASSQDRYRSDGYTF. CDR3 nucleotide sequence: TGTGCCAGCAGCCAAGATCGTTACAGGTCGGATGGCTACACCTTC.

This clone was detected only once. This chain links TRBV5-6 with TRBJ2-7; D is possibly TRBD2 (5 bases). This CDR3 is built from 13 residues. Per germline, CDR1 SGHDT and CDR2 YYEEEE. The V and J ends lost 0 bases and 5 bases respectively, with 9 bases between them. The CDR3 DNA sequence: TGTGCCAGCAGCTTGGGAGGGTCTCACGAGCAGTACTTC. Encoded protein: CASSLGGSHEQYF.

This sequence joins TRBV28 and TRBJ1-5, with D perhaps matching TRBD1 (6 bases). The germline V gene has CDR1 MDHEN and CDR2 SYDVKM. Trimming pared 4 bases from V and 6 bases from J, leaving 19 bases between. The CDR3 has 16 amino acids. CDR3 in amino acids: CASSSGSWGGGQPQHF. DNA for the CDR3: TGTGCCAGCAGTTCAGGGAGCTGGGGAGGGGGTCAGCCCCAGCATTTT.

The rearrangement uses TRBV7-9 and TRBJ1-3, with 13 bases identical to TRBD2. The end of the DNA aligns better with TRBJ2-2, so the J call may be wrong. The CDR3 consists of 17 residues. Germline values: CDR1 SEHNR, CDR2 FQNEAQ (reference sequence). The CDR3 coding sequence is TGTGCCAGCAGCTCGAGGACTAGCGGGAGTGTGACCGGGGAGCTGTTTTTT. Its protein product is CASSSRTSGSVTGELFF.

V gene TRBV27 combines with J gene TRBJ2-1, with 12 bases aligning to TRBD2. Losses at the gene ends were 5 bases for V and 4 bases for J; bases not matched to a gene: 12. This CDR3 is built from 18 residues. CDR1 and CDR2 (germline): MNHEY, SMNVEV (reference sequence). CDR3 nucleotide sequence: TGTGCCAGCAGTCATCAATCCGTGGGACTAGCGGGTTACAATGAGCAGTTCTTC. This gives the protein CASSHQSVGLAGYNEQFF.

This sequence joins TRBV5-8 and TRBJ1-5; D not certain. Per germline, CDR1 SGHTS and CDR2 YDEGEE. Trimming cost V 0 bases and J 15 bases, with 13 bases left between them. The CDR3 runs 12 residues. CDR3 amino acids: CASSLERTMTHF. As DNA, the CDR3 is TGTGCCAGCAGCTTGGAACGGACCATGACGCATTTT. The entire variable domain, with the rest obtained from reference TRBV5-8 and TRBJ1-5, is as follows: EAGVTQSPTHLIKTRGQQATLRCSPISGHTSVYWYQQALGLGLQFLLWYDEGEERNRGNFPPRFSGRQFPNYSSELNVNALELEDSALYLCASSLERTMTHFGDGTRLSIL.